A single sample is the source of the 18 T cell receptor beta chains below, sequenced in a study of cytomegalovirus exposure and HLA in healthy donors. Primers included in the PCR were 60 Vbeta and 13 Jbeta primers. This table comes from immunoSEQ multiplex PCR, and its TCRdb copy is limited to in-frame clones, with some not included. The data hold 180,000 or so clones, with 65% to 85% observed a single time. Source material: PBMCs. The receptors come from a woman between 18 and 29 years old in good health and CMV-seronegative.

The chain combines TRBV10-3 with TRBJ1-1, with D perhaps matching TRBD1 (6 bases). Germline CDR1 reads ENHRY; CDR2 reads SYGVKD. V was pared by 7 bases and J by 1 base, with 16 bases between. The CDR3 has 15 residues. CDR3 residues: CAITSSGGANTEAFF. In DNA form, the CDR3 reads TGTGCCATCACCAGCTCGGGGGGCGCGAACACTGAAGCTTTCTTT.

This clone was counted a few times. The chain employs TRBV5-1 and TRBJ2-7; TRBD2 aligns across 9 bases. J lost 6 bases, V lost 3 bases, and 10 bases had no gene match. The CDR3 spans 15 residues. Looked up from germline, CDR1 is SGHRS and CDR2 is YFSETQ. CDR3 region: CASSYLAGGPGEQYF. The CDR3 DNA reads TGCGCCAGCAGCTACCTGGCGGGAGGGCCGGGCGAGCAGTACTTC.

The rearrangement uses TRBV6-6 and TRBJ1-2, with 12 bases identical to TRBD1. J lost 11 bases, V lost 2 bases, and 9 bases had no gene match. Per the germline V gene, CDR1 is MNHNY and CDR2 is SVGAGI (reference sequence). This CDR3 is built from 15 residues. The CDR3 sequence is CASSYGPGQGALYTF. The CDR3 DNA is TGTGCCAGCAGTTACGGACCGGGACAGGGGGCGCTGTACACCTTC.

The chain uses TRBV28 and TRBJ2-1; 12 bases fit TRBD2. Germline lookup yields CDR1 MDHEN and CDR2 SYDVKM. V was clipped by 8 bases and J by 6 bases; unmatched bases: 5. CDR3 length equals 14 residues. CDR3 protein: CASSKTSGGNEQFF. In DNA, the CDR3 is TGTGCCAGCTCAAAGACTAGCGGGGGCAATGAGCAGTTCTTC.

As for this clone: This same CDR3 is encoded by further DNA sequences in the sample. The rearrangement joins TRBV4-3 to TRBJ2-3, with 7 bases aligning to TRBD2. CDR1 LGHNA and CDR2 YSLEER come from the germline V gene. After removal of 3 bases from V and 3 bases from J, the junction contained 9 bases not matched to a gene. This CDR3 is built from 16 residues. The CDR3 DNA reads as TGCGCCAGCAGCCAGAGAACCGCGGGGGTAACAGATACGCAGTATTTT. Amino acids: CASSQRTAGVTDTQYF.

The V and J genes are TRBV19 and TRBJ2-7, with D possibly matching TRBD1 (5 bases). Germline V gene sequence: CDR1 LNHDA, CDR2 SQIVND (reference sequence). CDR3 length: 14 amino acids. Trimming cost V 3 bases and J 2 bases, with 11 bases left between them. The CDR3 loop reads CASSIEAGPYEQYF. DNA of the CDR3: TGTGCCAGTAGTATCGAGGCAGGGCCCTACGAGCAGTACTTC.

V is TRBV6-4 and J is TRBJ2-1; a possible D gene is TRBD1 (5 bases). Germline V gives CDR1 MRHNA, CDR2 SNTAGT. V was cut by 4 bases and J by 4 bases, with 14 bases left in between. The CDR3 sequence is 15 residues long. In DNA form, the CDR3 reads TGTGCCAGCAGTGGCTCGATGGACACTTACAATGAGCAGTTCTTC. This sequence encodes CASSGSMDTYNEQFF.

The chain recombines TRBV2 with TRBJ2-7; tentative D call: TRBD2 (5 bases). The V gene lost 6 bases and the J gene lost 3 bases, with 18 bases spanning the gap. The CDR3 runs to 15 residues. Per the germline V gene, CDR1 is SNHLY and CDR2 is FYNNEI. The CDR3 DNA reads TGTGCCAGCAGAGGTAGGGCTCCCCGGGACTACGAGCAGTACTTC. This sequence encodes CASRGRAPRDYEQYF.

The V gene is TRBV18, the J gene TRBJ1-1, with 9 bases matching TRBD1. The CDR3 contains 15 residues. V shed 3 bases and J 4 bases; nucleotides not matched to a gene: 6. CDR1 is KGHSH and CDR2 is LQKENI in the germline V gene. This chain's CDR3 is CASSPGQGTGTEAFF. In nucleotides, the CDR3 is TGTGCCAGCTCACCGGGACAGGGAACGGGCACTGAAGCTTTCTTT.

The chain recombines TRBV18 with TRBJ2-7, with D uncertain. The CDR3 has 12 amino acids. The ends were cut back, 6 bases at V and 0 bases at J, with 6 bases in the middle. Germline lookup yields CDR1 KGHSH and CDR2 LQKENI. The CDR3 region is CASSRSSYEQYF. The CDR3 nucleotides read TGTGCCAGCTCCCGCAGCTCCTACGAGCAGTACTTC.

The genes are TRBV7-2 and TRBJ2-7; 13 positions match TRBD2. Germline CDR1 and CDR2: SGHTA and FQGNSA. The CDR3 is 15 amino acids. The V segment lost 4 bases and the J segment 6 bases; nucleotides outside the gene matches: 6. CDR3 amino acids: CASSSLRLAGGEQYF. CDR3 nucleotide sequence: TGTGCCAGCAGCTCCCTTAGACTAGCGGGAGGCGAGCAGTACTTC.

The chain uses TRBV25-1 and TRBJ2-1, with 9 bases aligning to TRBD1. The CDR3 runs to 15 residues. Trimming removed 2 bases from V and 8 bases from J; junction bases left unmatched: 7. CDR1 MGHDK and CDR2 SYGVNS come from the germline V gene. Here the CDR3 reads CASSEPGQGIHEQFF. The CDR3 coding sequence is TGTGCCAGCAGTGAACCGGGACAGGGTATCCATGAGCAGTTCTTC.

CDR3 coding DNA: TGTGCCAGCAGCCCCGGGACTAGCGGTCTGTACAATGAGCAGTTCTTC. This codes for CASSPGTSGLYNEQFF. V and J are TRBV9 and TRBJ2-1, with 11 bases that match TRBD2. The germline CDR1 and CDR2 sequences are SGDLS and YYNGEE. Trimming at V came to 4 bases and at J to 4 bases, leaving 7 bases not matched to a gene. The CDR3 runs 16 residues.

CDR3 bases: TGTGCCAGCAGCTCTAGCGGAACTTCCTACAATGAGCAGTTCTTC. It encodes CASSSSGTSYNEQFF. The V gene is TRBV9, the J gene TRBJ2-1; 7 positions agree with TRBD2. V trimming: 4 bases; J trimming: 1 base; junction bases outside the gene matches: 5. The CDR3 consists of 15 residues. Germline V gene lookup returns CDR1 SGDLS and CDR2 YYNGEE. Filled out from reference TRBV9 and TRBJ2-1, the complete variable domain reads DSGVTQTPKHLITATGQRVTLRCSPRSGDLSVYWYQQSLDQGLQFLIQYYNGEERAKGNILERFSAQQFPDLHSELNLSSLELGDSALYFCASSSSGTSYNEQFFGPGTRLTVL.

The CDR3 DNA is TGTGCCAGTAGTATAGATCAACTAGCGGGCACAGATACGCAGTATTTT. It yields the protein CASSIDQLAGTDTQYF. The chain has TRBV19 and TRBJ2-3, with 8 bases matching TRBD2. The germline V gene has CDR1 LNHDA and CDR2 SQIVND (reference sequence). The J segment lost 1 base and the V segment lost 0 bases, leaving 3 bases of the junction unmatched. This CDR3 has 16 residues. The variable domain in full, completed from reference TRBV19 and TRBJ2-3, reads DGGITQSPKYLFRKEGQNVTLSCEQNLNHDAMYWYRQDPGQGLRLIYYSQIVNDFQKGDIAEGYSVSREKKESFPLTVTSAQKNPTAFYLCASSIDQLAGTDTQYFGPGTRLTVL.

This clone has just a few counts. The gene calls are TRBV28 and TRBJ2-3; 7 bases match TRBD1. Germline values: CDR1 MDHEN, CDR2 SYDVKM. V dropped 4 bases and J dropped 1; count of bases not matched to a gene: 5. The CDR3 runs to 15 residues. For the CDR3, the DNA is TGTGCCAGCAGTTACGGTGACAGGGGCACAGATACGCAGTATTTT. Protein sequence: CASSYGDRGTDTQYF.

Here the CDR3 reads CASSFASGRSEQFF. The CDR3 coding sequence is TGTGCCAGCAGTTTTGCTAGCGGGAGGTCTGAGCAGTTCTTC. The rearrangement uses TRBV27 and TRBJ2-1; 11 positions match TRBD2. From germline, CDR1 is MNHEY and CDR2 SMNVEV (reference sequence). This CDR3 region has 14 residues. V dropped 3 bases and J dropped 9; count of bases not matched to a gene: 4.

V gene TRBV7-9 combines with J gene TRBJ2-1; 10 bases line up with TRBD2. CDR3 length: 16 residues. Looked up from germline, CDR1 is SEHNR and CDR2 is FQNEAQ (reference sequence). V shed 4 bases and J 7 bases; nucleotides not matched to a gene: 10. The chain's CDR3 is CASSYLAGAFLNEQFF. The CDR3 nucleotides read TGTGCCAGCAGCTACCTAGCGGGAGCCTTCTTAAATGAGCAGTTCTTC.